This TCR beta chain was found in a study of response to subunit inactivated influenza vaccine. General study findings and limits: That few new T cells are recruited by each seasonal influenza vaccination was the authors' suggestion.

Trimming cost V 5 bases and J 6 bases; bases outside gene matches: 14. Germline CDR1 reads SEHNR; CDR2 reads FQNEAQ (reference sequence). The CDR3 runs 17 residues. A single record per CDR3 protein comes from TCRdb applying MiXCR to the RT-PCR reads. The sample carries about 520,000 distinct CDR3 sequences, around 25% recorded once. Worth noting for this clonotype: Its antigen is unidentified.

The material sequenced was CD4+ T cells sorted from PBMCs, taken approximately 5 days after vaccination. The origin of this receptor is a man aged 50 to 59 who received an inactivated influenza vaccine. V and J are TRBV7-9 and TRBJ2-1; 9 bases are shared with TRBD1. CDR3 sequence reads: CASSPTLTGTGSNEQFF. CDR3 in DNA: TGTGCCAGCAGCCCAACCTTGACCGGGACAGGGAGCAATGAGCAGTTCTTC.